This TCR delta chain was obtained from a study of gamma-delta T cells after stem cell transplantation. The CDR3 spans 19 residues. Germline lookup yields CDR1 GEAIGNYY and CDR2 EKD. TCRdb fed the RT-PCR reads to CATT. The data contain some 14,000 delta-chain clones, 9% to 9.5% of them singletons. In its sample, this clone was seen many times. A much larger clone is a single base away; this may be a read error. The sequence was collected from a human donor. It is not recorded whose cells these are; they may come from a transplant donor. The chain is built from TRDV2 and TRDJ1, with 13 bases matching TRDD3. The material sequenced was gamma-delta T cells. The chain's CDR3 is CACDTVGNWGIRGIDNLIF. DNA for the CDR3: TGTGCCTGTGACACCGTGGGCAACTGGGGGATACGGGGCATCGATAACCTCATCTTT.